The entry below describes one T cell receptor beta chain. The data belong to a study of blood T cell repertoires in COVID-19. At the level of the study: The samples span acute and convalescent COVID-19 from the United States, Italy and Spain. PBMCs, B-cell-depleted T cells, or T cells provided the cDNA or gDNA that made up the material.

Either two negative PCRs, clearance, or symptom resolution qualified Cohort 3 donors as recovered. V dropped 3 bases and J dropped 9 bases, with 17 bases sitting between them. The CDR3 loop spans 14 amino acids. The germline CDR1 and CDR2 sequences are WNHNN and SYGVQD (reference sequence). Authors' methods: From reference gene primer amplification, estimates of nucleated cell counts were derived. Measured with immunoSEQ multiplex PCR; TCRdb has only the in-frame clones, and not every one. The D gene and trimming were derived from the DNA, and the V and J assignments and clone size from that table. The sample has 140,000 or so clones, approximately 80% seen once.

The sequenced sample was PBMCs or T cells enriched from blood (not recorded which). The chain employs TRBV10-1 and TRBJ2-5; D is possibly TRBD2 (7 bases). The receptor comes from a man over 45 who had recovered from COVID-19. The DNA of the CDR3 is TGCGCCAGCAGTGATCAGGGGCTCGGGGGGTCCCAGTACTTC. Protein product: CASSDQGLGGSQYF.